A selection of T cell receptor beta chains follows, all from one sample in a study of CD8+CD57+ T cells in acquired aplastic anemia. TCRdb reprocessed the reads via MiXCR and lists one record per CDR3 protein. The table has 150,000 to 200,000 distinct CDR3 sequences, about two thirds seen once; the top ten hold roughly half. The source material was sorted CD4+, CD8+, or CD8+CD57+ T cells (not recorded which) from PBMCs. The receptors come from a human donor with aplastic anemia. Both conserved end residues are trimmed from each CDR3. D genes are given only for firm matches. Clone size is not always given. Where it is, it says once, few, many or a class for expanded clones.

CDR3	V	size	J	D
ASSLYRGLNTEAF	TRBV12-3/TRBV12-4	-	TRBJ1-1	TRBD1
ASSLTSGRSHEQY	TRBV5-4	-	TRBJ2-7	TRBD2
SAILVADTQY	TRBV29-1	-	TRBJ2-3	-
ASSLTETGILADEQF	TRBV7-6	-	TRBJ2-1	-
ASSLYGTGAYEQY	TRBV7-2	-	TRBJ2-7	TRBD1
ASSADREGYGYT	TRBV6-4	many	TRBJ1-2	-
ATSRDTRGLKETQY	TRBV15	-	TRBJ2-5	TRBD2
SVRTVGETQY	TRBV29-1	-	TRBJ2-5	-
SVSSPDPSAEQY	TRBV29-1	-	TRBJ2-7	-
ASSDSSQH	TRBV6-4	few	TRBJ1-5	-
ACSSGQGATEAF	TRBV5-1	-	TRBJ1-1	-
ASSLQGTDGHEQY	TRBV4-3	few	TRBJ2-7	-
ASRYSSGNTIY	TRBV12-3/TRBV12-4	few	TRBJ1-3	-
ASSVDRGYGYT	TRBV5-1	-	TRBJ1-2	TRBD1
ASSFAELYEQY	TRBV10-3	-	TRBJ2-7	-
ASSDSIGQGKTFEQF	TRBV6-4	-	TRBJ2-1	-
ASSELGPYEQY	TRBV2	-	TRBJ2-7	-
ASRGQYTGELF	TRBV9	-	TRBJ2-2	TRBD1
ATSRDFAGGTTDTQY	TRBV15	few	TRBJ2-3	TRBD2
ASSLTTSGRYLKGGSNEQF	TRBV7-3	-	TRBJ2-1	TRBD2
ASSQVAGEATGELF	TRBV7-9	-	TRBJ2-2	TRBD2
ASSAALAGGKTQY	TRBV7-8	-	TRBJ2-5	TRBD2
ASSVGGSNYIEQF	TRBV9	-	TRBJ2-1	-
ASGRDSGLDGYT	TRBV7-9	-	TRBJ1-2	TRBD1
ASSLGGTDEQY	TRBV19	-	TRBJ2-7	TRBD1
ASSSPGTLNTEAF	TRBV14	once	TRBJ1-1	-
ASRAGELF	TRBV19	few	TRBJ2-2	-
AWSVGGEHQPQH	TRBV30	-	TRBJ1-5	-
SVDDLDRAEAF	TRBV29-1	-	TRBJ1-1	-
ASSIASGETQY	TRBV19	-	TRBJ2-5	-
SVAKRGGGTDTQY	TRBV29-1	-	TRBJ2-3	TRBD2
ASGPGLESETQY	TRBV6-4	few	TRBJ2-5	TRBD2
ASSLWLAPDTQY	TRBV7-9	-	TRBJ2-3	-
ASSWQGHTGELF	TRBV7-9	-	TRBJ2-2	-
ASSVPGSGYT	TRBV7-9	-	TRBJ1-2	-
ASRPPTVTNPPLH	TRBV2	-	TRBJ1-6	-
SARVQDRGETQY	TRBV20-1	-	TRBJ2-5	TRBD1
AISSSTGSSYNEQF	TRBV10-3	once	TRBJ2-1	-
SARDPRQSSYEQY	TRBV20-1	once	TRBJ2-7	-
ATSGGFPGLY	TRBV15	-	TRBJ2-7	-
ASRSDRAGGNTIY	TRBV7-9	-	TRBJ1-3	TRBD1
ATPSPGDTEAF	TRBV6-4	once	TRBJ1-1	-
ASSDSEGRYNEQF	TRBV6-4	medium-sized	TRBJ2-1	-
ASSVNT	TRBV9	-	TRBJ2-7	-
ASSYTSPQETQY	TRBV6-2/TRBV6-3	-	TRBJ2-5	-
ASSQFGTGRTDTQY	TRBV5-1	-	TRBJ2-3	-
ASRLDSYNQPQH	TRBV19	-	TRBJ1-5	-
ASSFGLATENVSQPQH	TRBV5-1	-	TRBJ1-5	-
SVGQAGTGYSDTQY	TRBV29-1	many	TRBJ2-3	TRBD1
ASWGRESDTGELF	TRBV7-9	-	TRBJ2-2	-
ASSPWTATQY	TRBV7-9	-	TRBJ2-3	-